The rows below give T cell receptor beta chains drawn from one sample of a study of tumor and adjacent non-tumor tissue in lung cancer. Each CDR3 protein gets one entry after TCRdb re-called the multiplex PCR reads with MiXCR. This sample yields about 80,000 distinct CDR3 sequences, of which 70% to 90% are seen a single time; around half belongs to the top ten. The sequenced material came from distant non-tumor lung tissue. These receptors all come from a man in his 60s with non-small cell lung cancer. Each CDR3 is given with its conserved first and last residue. The order of the fields is clone size, D gene, J gene, V gene, CDR3 protein, CDR3 DNA. A D gene is named only where the DNA matches it firmly. Clone size is given for some rows only: seen once, a few or many times, or a class if the clone is expanded.

size: NA
D: TRBD1
J: TRBJ2-5
V: TRBV11-2
CDR3: CASSDAGNSTGEETQHF
DNA: TGTGCCAGCAGCGACGCCGGCAACTCTACAGGGGAAGAGACCCAGCACTTC

size: NA
D: NA
J: TRBJ1-5
V: TRBV4-1
CDR3: CASSQVWGHLKQSQHF
DNA: TGCGCCAGCAGCCAGGTGTGGGGGCATTTAAAACAGTCCCAGCATTTT

size: NA
D: NA
J: TRBJ2-1
V: TRBV4-3
CDR3: CDSSQDLEASSYNEQFF
DNA: TGCGACAGCAGCCAAGATCTGGAGGCTAGTTCCTACAATGAGCAGTTCTTC

size: NA
D: NA
J: TRBJ2-3
V: TRBV6-5
CDR3: CANNAGTNTQYF
DNA: TGTGCCAACAACGCAGGCACAAATACGCAGTATTTT

size: NA
D: NA
J: TRBJ1-2
V: TRBV10-3
CDR3: CAISEQRQYGYTF
DNA: TGTGCCATCAGTGAGCAGCGCCAATATGGCTACACCTTC

size: once
D: NA
J: TRBJ2-4
V: TRBV4-3
CDR3: CASSQDRAGNAIQYF
DNA: TGCGCTAGCAGCCAAGATCGGGCGGGGAATGCTATTCAGTACTTC

size: NA
D: NA
J: TRBJ2-7
V: TRBV12-3/TRBV12-4
CDR3: CASSMAGQAYEQYF
DNA: TGTGCCAGCAGTATGGCGGGACAAGCGTACGAGCAGTACTTC

size: NA
D: TRBD2
J: TRBJ2-5
V: TRBV5-1
CDR3: CASSLGAGGGETQYF
DNA: TGCGCCAGCAGCTTGGGAGCGGGGGGAGGAGAGACCCAGTACTTC

size: NA
D: TRBD1
J: TRBJ2-6
V: TRBV11-2
CDR3: CASSLVSKDRPYEANVLTF
DNA: TGTGCCAGCAGCTTAGTTTCAAAGGACAGGCCCTATGAGGCCAACGTCCTGACTTTC

size: NA
D: NA
J: TRBJ2-5
V: TRBV29-1
CDR3: CSVWQTETQYF
DNA: TGCAGCGTCTGGCAGACGGAGACCCAGTACTTC

size: many
D: TRBD1
J: TRBJ1-6
V: TRBV20-1
CDR3: CSARQGQSPLHF
DNA: TGCAGTGCCAGACAGGGGCAATCACCCCTCCACTTT

size: NA
D: NA
J: TRBJ2-3
V: TRBV20-1
CDR3: CCAIDPRGAETQYF
DNA: TGCTGTGCTATTGACCCCAGAGGAGCAGAAACGCAGTATTTT

size: NA
D: NA
J: TRBJ2-7
V: TRBV7-9
CDR3: CASNKGASYEQYF
DNA: TGTGCCAGCAATAAGGGTGCTTCCTACGAGCAGTACTTC

size: NA
D: NA
J: TRBJ2-3
V: TRBV11-3
CDR3: CLSSLETRREEYF
DNA: TGTCTCAGCAGCTTAGAGACGAGAAGAGAGGAGTATTTT

size: NA
D: TRBD2
J: TRBJ2-6
V: TRBV11-2
CDR3: CASSPTGGGATGAYVLTF
DNA: TGTGCCAGTAGTCCAACTGGCGGGGGTGCCACTGGGGCCTACGTCCTGACTTTC

size: few
D: TRBD2
J: TRBJ2-3
V: TRBV7-2
CDR3: CASSSWEGPTDTQYF
DNA: TGTGCCAGCAGCTCCTGGGAGGGGCCCACAGATACGCAGTATTTT

size: NA
D: NA
J: TRBJ1-4
V: TRBV11-1
CDR3: CASSGASSRDEKLFF
DNA: TGTGCCAGCAGTGGTGCTTCCTCCCGAGATGAAAAACTGTTTTTT

size: NA
D: NA
J: TRBJ2-1
V: TRBV6-2/TRBV6-3
CDR3: CASHSAGTPRMGQFF
DNA: TGTGCCAGCCACTCTGCCGGGACTCCTCGGATGGGGCAGTTCTTC

size: NA
D: NA
J: TRBJ1-5
V: TRBV12-3/TRBV12-4
CDR3: CVSCLGEGGQPQHF
DNA: TGTGTCAGCTGTTTGGGCGAGGGTGGACAGCCCCAGCATTTT

size: NA
D: NA
J: TRBJ2-1
V: TRBV11-3
CDR3: CASSSVAPPSEQFF
DNA: TGTGCCAGCAGCTCAGTCGCACCCCCTAGCGAGCAGTTCTTC

size: NA
D: NA
J: TRBJ2-1
V: TRBV7-3
CDR3: CASSLDRQNEKFF
DNA: TGTGCCAGCAGCTTAGATAGACAGAATGAGAAGTTCTTC

size: NA
D: TRBD2
J: TRBJ2-3
V: TRBV11-2
CDR3: CASNFLAGGVQRYF
DNA: TGTGCCAGCAACTTTCTAGCGGGGGGCGTTCAGAGGTATTTT

size: NA
D: NA
J: TRBJ2-5
V: TRBV12-3/TRBV12-4
CDR3: CASSMPNSQETQYF
DNA: TGTGCCAGCAGTATGCCAAACAGCCAGGAGACCCAGTACTTC

size: NA
D: NA
J: TRBJ2-4
V: TRBV28
CDR3: CARRRKIRDF
DNA: TGTGCCAGGAGACGCAAAATCAGGGACTTC

size: once
D: TRBD1
J: TRBJ1-5
V: TRBV20-1
CDR3: CSVQGAFSNQLQHF
DNA: TGCAGTGTTCAGGGGGCCTTCAGCAATCAGCTTCAGCATTTT

size: NA
D: NA
J: TRBJ2-2
V: TRBV20-1
CDR3: CSATRRVGVTGELFF
DNA: TGCAGTGCGACCCGGCGGGTGGGTGTCACCGGGGAGCTGTTTTTT

size: NA
D: NA
J: TRBJ1-5
V: TRBV28
CDR3: CTSTTGPLVLSNQPQHF
DNA: TGTACCAGCACTACTGGACCTCTAGTGTTGAGCAATCAGCCCCAGCATTTT

size: NA
D: NA
J: TRBJ2-2
V: TRBV11-3
CDR3: CASSSRGAGAYRAGELFF
DNA: TGTGCCAGCAGCTCCCGGGGGGCAGGAGCATACAGAGCCGGGGAGCTGTTTTTT

size: many
D: NA
J: TRBJ2-3
V: TRBV5-4
CDR3: CASTGASTDTQYF
DNA: TGTGCCAGCACCGGGGCTAGCACAGATACGCAGTATTTT

size: NA
D: TRBD2
J: TRBJ2-2
V: TRBV11-2
CDR3: CANSSRGAGAYGAGDLFF
DNA: TGTGCCAACAGCTCCCGGGGAGCGGGGGCATACGGAGCCGGGGACCTGTTTTTT

size: many
D: TRBD2
J: TRBJ2-1
V: TRBV20-1
CDR3: CSARLAGVIEQFF
DNA: TGCAGTGCGCGACTAGCGGGAGTAATCGAGCAGTTCTTC

size: NA
D: NA
J: TRBJ2-3
V: TRBV20-1
CDR3: CSDRVPSEGDSTDTQYF
DNA: TGTAGTGATAGAGTCCCTAGCGAGGGGGACAGCACAGATACGCAGTATTTT

size: NA
D: TRBD2
J: TRBJ2-3
V: TRBV20-1
CDR3: CSDPKGLAGIDTQYF
DNA: TGCAGTGACCCCAAGGGACTAGCGGGAATAGATACGCAGTATTTT

size: NA
D: TRBD2
J: TRBJ2-1
V: TRBV6-2/TRBV6-3
CDR3: CAGRDTSGSEQFF
DNA: TGTGCCGGCAGGGACACCAGCGGGAGCGAGCAGTTCTTC